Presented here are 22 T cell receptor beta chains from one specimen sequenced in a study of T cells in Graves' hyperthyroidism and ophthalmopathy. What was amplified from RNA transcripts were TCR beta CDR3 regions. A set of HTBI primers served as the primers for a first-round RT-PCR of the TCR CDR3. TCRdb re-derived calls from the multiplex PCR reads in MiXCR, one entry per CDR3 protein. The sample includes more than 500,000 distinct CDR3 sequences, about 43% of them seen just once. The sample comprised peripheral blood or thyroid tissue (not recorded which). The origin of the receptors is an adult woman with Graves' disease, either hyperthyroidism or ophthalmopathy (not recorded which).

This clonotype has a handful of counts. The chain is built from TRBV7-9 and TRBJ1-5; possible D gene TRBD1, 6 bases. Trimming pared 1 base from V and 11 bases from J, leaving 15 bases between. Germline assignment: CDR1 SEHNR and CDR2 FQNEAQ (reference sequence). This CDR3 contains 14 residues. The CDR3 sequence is CASSLVDSQETQHF. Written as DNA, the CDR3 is TGTGCCAGCAGCTTAGTGGACAGCCAAGAGACCCAGCATTTT. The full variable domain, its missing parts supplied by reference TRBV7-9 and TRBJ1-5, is DTGVSQNPRHKITKRGQNVTFRCDPISEHNRLYWYRQTLGQGPEFLTYFQNEAQLEKSRLLSDRFSAERPKGSFSTLEIQRTEQGDSAMYLCASSLVDSQETQHFGDGTRLSIL.

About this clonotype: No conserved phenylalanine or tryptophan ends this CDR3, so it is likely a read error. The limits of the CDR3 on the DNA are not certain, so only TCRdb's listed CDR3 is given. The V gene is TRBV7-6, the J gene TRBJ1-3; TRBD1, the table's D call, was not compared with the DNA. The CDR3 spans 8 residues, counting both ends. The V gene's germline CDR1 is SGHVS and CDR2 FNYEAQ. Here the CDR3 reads CASSLPRQ.

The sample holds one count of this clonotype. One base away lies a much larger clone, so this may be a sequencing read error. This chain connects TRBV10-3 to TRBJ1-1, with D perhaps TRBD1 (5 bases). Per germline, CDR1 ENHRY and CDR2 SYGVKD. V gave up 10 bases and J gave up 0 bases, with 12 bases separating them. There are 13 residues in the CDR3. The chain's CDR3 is CASIREMNTEAFF. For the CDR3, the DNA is TGTGCCAGCATCAGGGAGATGAACACTGAAGCTTTCTTT.

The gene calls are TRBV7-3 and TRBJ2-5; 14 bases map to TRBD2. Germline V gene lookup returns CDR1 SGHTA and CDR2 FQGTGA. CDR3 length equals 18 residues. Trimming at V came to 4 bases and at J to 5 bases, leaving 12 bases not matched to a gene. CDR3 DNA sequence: TGTGCCAGCAGCTCCCCAGAGGGACTAGCGGGAGTTGGCGAGACCCAGTACTTC. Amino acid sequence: CASSSPEGLAGVGETQYF.

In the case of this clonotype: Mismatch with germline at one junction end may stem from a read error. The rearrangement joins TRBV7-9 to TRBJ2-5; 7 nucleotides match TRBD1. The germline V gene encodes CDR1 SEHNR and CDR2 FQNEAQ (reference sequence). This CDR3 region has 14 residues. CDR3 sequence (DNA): TGTGCCGGCAGCCCGGGACAGAACGCTGAGACCCAGTACTTC. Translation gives CAGSPGQNAETQYF.

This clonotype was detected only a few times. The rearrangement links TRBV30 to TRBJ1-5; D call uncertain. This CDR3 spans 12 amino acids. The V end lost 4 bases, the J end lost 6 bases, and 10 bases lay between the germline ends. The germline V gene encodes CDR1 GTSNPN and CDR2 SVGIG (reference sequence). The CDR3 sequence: CAWNFDIQPQHF. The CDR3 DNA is TGTGCCTGGAACTTCGATATTCAGCCCCAGCATTTT.

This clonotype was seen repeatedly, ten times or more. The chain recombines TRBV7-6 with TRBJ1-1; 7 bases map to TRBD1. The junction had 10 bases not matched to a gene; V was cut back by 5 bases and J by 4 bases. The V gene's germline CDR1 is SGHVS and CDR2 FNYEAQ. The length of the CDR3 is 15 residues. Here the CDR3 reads CASSLRQGEGTEAFF. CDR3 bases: TGTGCCAGCAGCCTTCGACAGGGCGAGGGCACTGAAGCTTTCTTT.

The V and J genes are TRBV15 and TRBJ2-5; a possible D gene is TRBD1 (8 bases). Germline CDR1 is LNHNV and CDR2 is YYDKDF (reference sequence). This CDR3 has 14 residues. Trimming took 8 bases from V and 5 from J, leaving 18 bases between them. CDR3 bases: TGTGCCACCTCTAGCGGACAGGGCAGGGAGACCCAGTACTTC. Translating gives CATSSGQGRETQYF.

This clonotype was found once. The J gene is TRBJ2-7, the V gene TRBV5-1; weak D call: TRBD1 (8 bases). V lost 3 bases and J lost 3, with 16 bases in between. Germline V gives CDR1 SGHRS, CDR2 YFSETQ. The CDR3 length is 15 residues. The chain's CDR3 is CASSSGQGGDYEQYF. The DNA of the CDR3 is TGCGCCAGCAGCTCCGGACAGGGAGGGGACTACGAGCAGTACTTC.

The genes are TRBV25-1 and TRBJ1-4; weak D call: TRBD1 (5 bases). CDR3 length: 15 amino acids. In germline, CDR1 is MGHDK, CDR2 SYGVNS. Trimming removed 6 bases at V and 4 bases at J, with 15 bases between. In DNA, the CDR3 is TGTGCCAGCAGCGTTAGGGACGGCCTTAATGAAAAACTGTTTTTT. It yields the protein CASSVRDGLNEKLFF.

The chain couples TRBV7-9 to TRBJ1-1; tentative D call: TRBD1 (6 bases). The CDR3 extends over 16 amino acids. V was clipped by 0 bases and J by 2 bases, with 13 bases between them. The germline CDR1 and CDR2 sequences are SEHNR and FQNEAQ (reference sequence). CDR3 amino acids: CASSLAKGHPNTEAFF. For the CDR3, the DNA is TGTGCCAGCAGCTTAGCCAAGGGACATCCCAACACTGAAGCTTTCTTT. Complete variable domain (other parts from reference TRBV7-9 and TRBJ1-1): DTGVSQNPRHKITKRGQNVTFRCDPISEHNRLYWYRQTLGQGPEFLTYFQNEAQLEKSRLLSDRFSAERPKGSFSTLEIQRTEQGDSAMYLCASSLAKGHPNTEAFFGQGTRLTVV.

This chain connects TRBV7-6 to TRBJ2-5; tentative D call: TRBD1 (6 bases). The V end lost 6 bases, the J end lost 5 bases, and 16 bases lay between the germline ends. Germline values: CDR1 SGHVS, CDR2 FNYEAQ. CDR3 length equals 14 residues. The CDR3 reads CASSPGHGSETQYF. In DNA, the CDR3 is TGTGCCAGCAGTCCGGGACACGGGTCGGAGACCCAGTACTTC.

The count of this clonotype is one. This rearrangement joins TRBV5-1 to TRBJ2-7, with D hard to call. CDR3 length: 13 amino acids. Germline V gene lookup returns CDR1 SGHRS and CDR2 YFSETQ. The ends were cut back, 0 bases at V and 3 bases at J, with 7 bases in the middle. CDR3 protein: CASSLEPIYEQYF. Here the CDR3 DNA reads TGCGCCAGCAGCTTGGAACCGATCTACGAGCAGTACTTC.

Written as DNA, the CDR3 is TGTGCCAGCAGCTTATTAGGTTCCACAGATACGCAGTATTTT. Translation gives CASSLLGSTDTQYF. V gene TRBV11-2 combines with J gene TRBJ2-3; D is uncertain. V was shortened by 2 bases and J by 2 bases, with 8 bases between the two germline ends. The germline V gene has CDR1 SGHAT and CDR2 FQNNGV. The CDR3 spans 14 residues.

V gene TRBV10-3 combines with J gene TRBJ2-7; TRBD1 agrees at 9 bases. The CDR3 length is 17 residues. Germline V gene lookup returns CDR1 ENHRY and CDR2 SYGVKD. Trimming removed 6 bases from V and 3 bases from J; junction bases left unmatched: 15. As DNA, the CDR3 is TGTGCCATCAGGGGGGGACAGGGTGTTTCCTATGGCTACGAGCAGTACTTC. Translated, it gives CAIRGGQGVSYGYEQYF.

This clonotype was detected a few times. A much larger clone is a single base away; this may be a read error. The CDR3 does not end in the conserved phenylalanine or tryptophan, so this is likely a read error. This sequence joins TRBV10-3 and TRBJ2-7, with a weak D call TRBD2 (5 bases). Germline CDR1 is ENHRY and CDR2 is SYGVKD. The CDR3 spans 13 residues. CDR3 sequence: CASSGSGVYEQYL. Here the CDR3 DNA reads TGTGCCAGCAGTGGGAGTGGTGTTTACGAGCAGTACCTC.

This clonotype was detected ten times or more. The CDR3 is CSVGGDGQSYEQYF. The CDR3 nucleotides read TGCAGCGTTGGTGGGGACGGTCAGTCCTACGAGCAGTACTTC. The chain couples TRBV29-1 to TRBJ2-7; the D gene could be TRBD1 or TRBD2 (5 bases each). Germline V gives CDR1 SQVTM, CDR2 ANQGSEA. Trimming took 4 bases from V and 1 from J, leaving 14 bases between them. The CDR3 length is 14 residues.

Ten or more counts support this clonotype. The CDR3 nucleotides read TGTGCCAGCAAACAACGGGGCAGCCTCTACGAGCAGTACTTC. It specifies CASKQRGSLYEQYF. The genes are TRBV6-5 and TRBJ2-7; D may be TRBD1 or TRBD2 (5 bases each). Germline CDR1 reads MNHEY; CDR2 reads SVGAGI. V lost 7 bases, J lost 3 bases, and 16 bases lay in between. CDR3 length: 14 amino acids.

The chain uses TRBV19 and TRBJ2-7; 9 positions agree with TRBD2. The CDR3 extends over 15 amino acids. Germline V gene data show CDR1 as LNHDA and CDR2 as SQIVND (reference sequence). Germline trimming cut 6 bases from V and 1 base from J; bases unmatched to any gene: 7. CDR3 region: CASSRTSDRSYEQYF. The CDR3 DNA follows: TGTGCCAGTAGCCGGACTAGCGATCGATCCTACGAGCAGTACTTC.

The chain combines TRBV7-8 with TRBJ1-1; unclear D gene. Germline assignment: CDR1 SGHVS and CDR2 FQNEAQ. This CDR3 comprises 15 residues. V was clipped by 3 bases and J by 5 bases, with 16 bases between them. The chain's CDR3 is CASSLSGRVKTEAFF. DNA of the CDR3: TGTGCCAGCAGCTTGTCCGGGAGGGTAAAAACTGAAGCTTTCTTT.

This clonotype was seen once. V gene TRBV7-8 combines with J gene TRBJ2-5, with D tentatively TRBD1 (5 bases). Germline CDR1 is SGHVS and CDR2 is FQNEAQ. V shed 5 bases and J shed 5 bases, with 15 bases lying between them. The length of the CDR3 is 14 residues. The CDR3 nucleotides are TGTGCCAGCAGCCCCGAAGCAGGGCCGGAGACCCAGTACTTC. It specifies CASSPEAGPETQYF.

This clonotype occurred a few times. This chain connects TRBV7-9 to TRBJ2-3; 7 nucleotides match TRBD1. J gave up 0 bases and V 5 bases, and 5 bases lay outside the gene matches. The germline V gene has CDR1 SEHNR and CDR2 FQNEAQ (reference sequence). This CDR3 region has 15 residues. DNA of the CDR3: TGTGCCAGCAGCACCGACAGGGCAAGCACAGATACGCAGTATTTT. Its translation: CASSTDRASTDTQYF.